This T cell receptor beta chain appears in the sequencing data of a study of blood T cell repertoires in COVID-19 (dated by TCRdb to between 2020 and 2021). Regarding the complete study: Samples from collaborators originated in the United States, Italy and Spain and spanned both the acute and convalescent phases of COVID-19. The material from the prospective study consisted of cDNA or gDNA derived from T cells, B-cell-depleted T cells, or PBMCs. The dataset comprised deeply sampled blood TCRbeta repertoires from subjects exposed to, actively infected with, or recovered from COVID-19. The repertoires were released in a freely available public database meant as a resource for research on the immune response to SARS-CoV-2. Samples came from the ongoing ImmuneRACE study (first 160 participants) plus 1,254 subjects from 6 global collaborators. A de-identified subject ID, COVID-19 status, age in years and sex were almost always included in the sample metadata. Where available, HLA class I and class II types were taken from metadata supplied by the sample provider and were not determined by assay-based typing. General study outcomes and caveats: Clinical and demographic metadata were provided uncurated, with the amount varying by source and participant.

Whole blood was collected in K2EDTA tubes by collaborating institutions according to the institutions' own protocols. For TCRbeta analysis, collaborators shipped samples in one of three forms: frozen whole blood, isolated PBMCs, or DNA extracted from either of those sample types. TCRbeta CDR3 regions were amplified from genomic DNA by means of the immunoSEQ Assay, a bias-controlled multiplex PCR. The authors' pipeline ran thus. The number of nucleated cells in each sample was estimated from the amplification of reference gene primers within the assay. To quantify the absolute abundance of each unique TCRbeta CDR3 rearrangement, sequence reads were collapsed and filtered. Productive Simpson clonality was computed per sample as the square root of Simpson's diversity index over productive rearrangements. This immuneACCESS table, as held by TCRdb, lists in-frame sequences with V and J called but not all clones. Of the missing ones, under half trace to an unresolved V gene in checked studies; the others have no known cause. V, J and clone size are those of that table, while D and trimming were read from the DNA. The sample profile shows roughly 110,000 clones; approximately 81% of them were found once. The ten top clones hold 3% to 4% of the sample.

Concerning this clone itself: This receptor's antigen is unknown. Per-base quality was not reported, and no clone a single base away is much larger than it.

The CDR3 runs 17 residues from the cysteine to the phenylalanine. Of the read, only the CDR3 DNA is kept; its 51 bases are in frame from base 1. The germline V gene encodes CDR1 SGHKS and CDR2 YYEKEE (reference sequence). Unmatched junction bases come to 9, with V trimmed by 1 base and J by 5 bases. Specimen: peripheral blood. The rearrangement combines TRBV5-5 with TRBJ2-7, and 13 bases in between align with TRBD2. This receptor was taken from a man aged 40-49 years with acute or convalescent COVID-19. The DNA is as follows: TGTGCCAGCAGCTTGACGCTTACGGGACTAGCGGGGAACGAGCAGTACTTC. It is translated as CASSLTLTGLAGNEQYF.